The 28 T cell receptor beta chains given below trace back to one sample, sequenced in a study of T cells after yellow fever vaccination. Via MiXCR, TCRdb re-called the 5' RACE reads, giving one row per CDR3 protein. The top ten hold roughly 0.5% of the sample, which has roughly 260,000 distinct CDR3 sequences, 10% to 15% seen once. The sequencing used CD4+ T cells sorted from PBMCs, collected 45 days after the yellow fever booster vaccination. Receptors originate from a young man who received the YFV17D yellow fever vaccine.

This clonotype came up many times. The chain recombines TRBV29-1 with TRBJ2-7, with D possibly TRBD1 on 7 matching bases. The CDR3 is made up of 13 amino acids. Trimming took off 7 bases at V and 3 bases at J, with 16 bases between the two ends. CDR1 and CDR2 from the germline V gene are SQVTM and ANQGSEA. The CDR3 nucleotides read TGCAGCGCCGGACGGCGGGACAGCTACGAGCAGTACTTC. It translates to CSAGRRDSYEQYF.

With regard to this clonotype: The junction and the germline gene differ at one end; a read error may be behind it. CDR3 nucleotides: TGTGCCAGCAGTGGATTTGACCCGAGGGCACAAGAGGCCCAGTACTTC. Translating gives CASSGFDPRAQEAQYF. V is TRBV6-1 and J is TRBJ2-5; weak D call: TRBD2 (5 bases). The length of the CDR3 is 16 residues. CDR1 is MNHNS and CDR2 is SASEGT in the germline V gene.

In its sample, this clonotype was seen a few times. The CDR3 region is CASSDQRISYNEQFF. The CDR3 bases are TGTGCCAGCAGCGATCAACGTATCTCCTACAATGAGCAGTTCTTC. The chain links TRBV7-6 to TRBJ2-1; no firm D call. Germline loops: CDR1 SGHVS, CDR2 FNYEAQ. V gave up 5 bases and J gave up 0 bases, with 11 bases separating them. The CDR3 totals 15 residues.

Concerning this clonotype itself: Since a much larger clone is just one base distant, this may be a read error. This rearrangement joins TRBV20-1 to TRBJ1-2; possible D gene TRBD1, 6 bases. The germline gives CDR1 DFQATT, CDR2 SNEGSKA (reference sequence). This CDR3 region has 13 residues. The CDR3 spells CRTKSAGVYGYTF. The CDR3 DNA reads as TGCAGGACTAAGTCCGCAGGGGTCTATGGCTACACCTTC.

V and J are TRBV11-2 and TRBJ2-2; D not resolved. The V end was cut by 8 bases, the J end by 4 bases, with 20 bases between. Looked up from germline, CDR1 is SGHAT and CDR2 is FQNNGV. This CDR3 spans 16 amino acids. CDR3 residues: CASLGRGGRPTGELFF. The CDR3, as DNA: TGTGCCAGCTTAGGCCGAGGCGGCAGGCCCACCGGGGAGCTGTTTTTT.

This clonotype was detected only a few times. The V call is TRBV7-6, the J call TRBJ2-1; no reliable D call. Trimming cost V 5 bases and J 6 bases, with 8 bases left between them. Germline lookup yields CDR1 SGHVS and CDR2 FNYEAQ. The CDR3 runs 12 residues. CDR3 bases: TGTGCCAGCAGCCTCCTGTCCAATGAGCAGTTCTTC. This translates into CASSLLSNEQFF. Drawing the rest from reference TRBV7-6 and TRBJ2-1, the complete variable domain is GAGVSQSPRYKVTKRGQDVALRCDPISGHVSLYWYRQALGQGPEFLTYFNYEAQQDKSGLPNDRFSAERPEGSISTLTIQRTEQRDSAMYRCASSLLSNEQFFGPGTRLTVL.

DNA of the CDR3: TGTGCCAGCAGTACCCCTTTGACAGCGGGGGCTGAAGCTTTCTTT. This translates into CASSTPLTAGAEAFF. V gene TRBV12-3 or TRBV12-4 combines with J gene TRBJ1-1; D possibly corresponds to TRBD1 (5 bases). CDR3 length: 15 residues. V gave up 5 bases and J gave up 6 bases, with 19 bases separating them.

This clonotype was observed a handful of times. CDR3 bases: TGTGCCAGCAGTAGGAGGGGACCCTTAAATTACACCTTC. The encoded protein is CASSRRGPLNYTF. The rearrangement uses TRBV7-2 and TRBJ1-2; D is perhaps TRBD1 (5 bases). CDR3 length: 13 residues. Looked up from germline, CDR1 is SGHTA and CDR2 is FQGNSA. The V and J ends lost 6 bases and 11 bases respectively, with 19 bases between them.

This clonotype was observed a few times. The genes are TRBV20-1 and TRBJ2-3, with TRBD2 as a possible D gene (5 bases). This CDR3 has 15 residues. Germline CDR1 is DFQATT and CDR2 is SNEGSKA (reference sequence). V shed 5 bases and J shed 6 bases, with 21 bases lying between them. CDR3 bases: TGCAGTGCTCCCGAGGTTGTGGGAGCTATCGATACGCAGTATTTT. This codes for CSAPEVVGAIDTQYF.

This clonotype appeared a few times. The missing conserved phenylalanine or tryptophan at the end of this CDR3 makes a read error likely. The chain combines TRBV5-1 with TRBJ2-1; D might be TRBD2 (6 bases). This CDR3 contains 15 residues. V was clipped by 4 bases and J by 5 bases, with 16 bases between them. Germline V gives CDR1 SGHRS, CDR2 YFSETQ. The CDR3 sequence: CASSTGTSGDNEQFL. In DNA, the CDR3 is TGCGCCAGCAGCACCGGGACCTCGGGGGACAATGAGCAGTTCTTA.

Only a few counts were recorded for this clonotype. The CDR3 spells CASSGGQGVGDTQYF. The CDR3 nucleotides read TGTGCCAGCAGCGGGGGACAGGGGGTTGGAGATACGCAGTATTTT. This sequence joins TRBV7-2 and TRBJ2-3; TRBD1 aligns across 11 bases. This CDR3 comprises 15 residues. Germline values: CDR1 SGHTA, CDR2 FQGNSA. J lost 5 bases, V lost 5 bases, and 6 bases had no gene match.

This clonotype showed up just a few times. The chain employs TRBV20-1 and TRBJ2-7; D possibly uses TRBD1 or TRBD2 (5 bases each). In germline, CDR1 is DFQATT, CDR2 SNEGSKA (reference sequence). There are 17 residues in the CDR3. Trimming removed 2 bases from V and 2 bases from J, with 22 bases in between. The CDR3 coding sequence is TGCAGTGCTAGACCAGAGGGCAGGGTACTCTTAGCCTACGAGCAGTACTTC. It is translated as CSARPEGRVLLAYEQYF.

The gene calls are TRBV30 and TRBJ2-4, with 10 bases identical to TRBD1. Germline V gene sequence: CDR1 GTSNPN, CDR2 SVGIG (reference sequence). V shed 5 bases and J 8 bases; nucleotides not matched to a gene: 6. CDR3 length: 13 amino acids. The CDR3, as DNA: TGTGCCTGGCGTGGGGACAGGGGAGACATTCAGTACTTC. It is translated as CAWRGDRGDIQYF.

The chain employs TRBV4-3 and TRBJ2-7; D is possibly TRBD1 (5 bases). The CDR3 has 16 amino acids. Germline CDR1 reads LGHNA; CDR2 reads YSLEER. Trimming took off 0 bases at V and 1 base at J, with 13 bases between the two ends. The CDR3 sequence: CASSQDRQSQSYEQYF. The DNA of the CDR3 is TGCGCCAGCAGCCAAGATAGACAGTCGCAATCCTACGAGCAGTACTTC.

The V call is TRBV20-1, the J call TRBJ2-3, with no clear D. This CDR3 spans 13 amino acids. V was clipped by 8 bases and J by 3 bases, with 15 bases between them. Germline CDR1 DFQATT, CDR2 SNEGSKA (reference sequence). In DNA, the CDR3 is TGCAGTCTTAAATTCCTGGAAACAGATACGCAGTATTTT. It codes for CSLKFLETDTQYF.

This clonotype was counted only a few times. This chain joins TRBV5-4 and TRBJ2-1, with 7 bases fitting TRBD2. Trimming removed 0 bases from V and 2 bases from J; junction bases left unmatched: 2. Germline V CDR1 and CDR2: SGHNT, YYREEE (reference sequence). This CDR3 has 15 amino acids. The CDR3: CASSLGEGPYNEQFF. The CDR3, as DNA: TGTGCCAGCAGCTTGGGGGAGGGCCCCTACAATGAGCAGTTCTTC.

The chain employs TRBV7-2 and TRBJ2-1, with 8 nucleotides matching TRBD2. With V trimmed by 3 bases and J by 4 bases, 5 bases remained unmatched. The CDR3 spans 15 residues. Germline loops: CDR1 SGHTA, CDR2 FQGNSA. The DNA for the CDR3 is TGTGCCAGCAGCTTTTCGGCTAGCGGGTACAATGAGCAGTTCTTC. It specifies CASSFSASGYNEQFF.

The chain uses TRBV4-3 and TRBJ1-2, with unresolved D. The CDR3 covers 15 residues. V lost 3 bases and J lost 2, with 13 bases in between. From germline, CDR1 is LGHNA and CDR2 YSLEER. The CDR3 sequence: CASSQTPPGNYGYTF. The CDR3 DNA reads TGCGCCAGCAGCCAGACCCCCCCTGGGAACTATGGCTACACCTTC.

The rearrangement uses TRBV3-1 and TRBJ2-3, with TRBD2 identical over 12 bases. Trimming removed 8 bases from V and 4 bases from J; junction bases left unmatched: 4. Looked up from germline, CDR1 is LGHDT and CDR2 is YNNKEL (reference sequence). The CDR3 covers 14 residues. CDR3 sequence: CASATSGRPDTQYF. CDR3 in DNA: TGTGCCAGCGCCACTAGCGGGAGGCCAGATACGCAGTATTTT.

The chain has TRBV27 and TRBJ2-5, with D hard to call. From germline, CDR1 is MNHEY and CDR2 SMNVEV (reference sequence). The CDR3 is 13 residues long. V shed 1 base and J shed 5 bases, with 8 bases lying between them. The CDR3 DNA reads TGTGCCAGCAGTTTATGGCAGGAGGAGACCCAGTACTTC. Its translation is CASSLWQEETQYF.

V usage is TRBV5-4 and J usage is TRBJ2-2; 7 nucleotides match TRBD2. This CDR3 region has 15 residues. The V gene's germline CDR1 is SGHNT and CDR2 YYREEE (reference sequence). V shed 3 bases and J 0 bases; nucleotides not matched to a gene: 2. The CDR3 sequence is CASSSGGSNTGELFF. The CDR3 nucleotides are TGTGCCAGCAGCTCCGGGGGGTCGAACACCGGGGAGCTGTTTTTT.

The J gene is TRBJ2-5, the V gene TRBV18; D tentatively fits TRBD1 or TRBD2 (6 bases each). The CDR3 sequence is 16 residues long. The germline CDR1 and CDR2 sequences are KGHSH and LQKENI. Trimming cost V 6 bases and J 3 bases, with 20 bases left between them. The CDR3 spells CASSSPEGGNEETQYF. CDR3 bases: TGTGCCAGCTCCTCTCCGGAGGGGGGAAACGAAGAGACCCAGTACTTC.

The chain links TRBV7-2 to TRBJ2-4; 7 bases line up with TRBD2. The CDR3 sequence is 14 residues long. Germline lookup yields CDR1 SGHTA and CDR2 FQGNSA. V shed 1 base, J shed 6 bases, and the junction held 3 bases outside the gene matches. The CDR3 bases are TGTGCCAGCAGCTTAGACGGGGGGAGAAACATTCAGTACTTC. Protein sequence: CASSLDGGRNIQYF.

The chain joins TRBV12-3 or TRBV12-4 to TRBJ2-2; 7 bases line up with TRBD2. With 7 bases clipped from V and 1 base from J, the junction kept 3 bases outside the gene matches. The CDR3 loop spans 14 amino acids. CDR3 in amino acids: CASMGGQNTGELFF. The CDR3 DNA sequence: TGTGCCAGCATGGGAGGGCAGAACACCGGGGAGCTGTTTTTT.

This clonotype occurred a few times. V usage is TRBV20-1 and J usage is TRBJ2-7; D is ambiguous. Germline assignment: CDR1 DFQATT and CDR2 SNEGSKA (reference sequence). CDR3 length: 13 residues. The germline V and J ends were trimmed by 0 bases and 0 bases, with 6 bases remaining between them. Here the CDR3 DNA reads TGCAGTGCTAGAGAGGGCAGCTCCTACGAGCAGTACTTC. Translating it yields CSAREGSSYEQYF.

This clonotype was seen a handful of times. The V call is TRBV25-1, the J call TRBJ2-5; 9 nucleotides agree with TRBD1. Trimming took 6 bases from V and 1 from J; bases not matched to a gene: 12. This CDR3 region has 17 residues. Germline CDR1 is MGHDK and CDR2 is SYGVNS. CDR3 DNA sequence: TGTGCCAGCAGCTCCGTCCCGGGACAGGGAACCCAAGAGACCCAGTACTTC. Protein product: CASSSVPGQGTQETQYF.

This clonotype was observed a handful of times. This sequence joins TRBV5-1 and TRBJ2-7; D is tentatively TRBD1 or TRBD2 (5 bases each). Germline V gene data show CDR1 as SGHRS and CDR2 as YFSETQ. CDR3 length: 14 residues. The ends were cut back, 3 bases at V and 0 bases at J, with 10 bases in the middle. The CDR3 loop reads CASSWDGISYEQYF. CDR3 nucleotides: TGCGCCAGCAGCTGGGACGGGATCTCCTACGAGCAGTACTTC.

V and J are TRBV4-3 and TRBJ2-2, with 7 positions matching TRBD1. With 0 bases clipped from V and 6 bases from J, the junction kept 10 bases outside the gene matches. CDR1 is LGHNA and CDR2 is YSLEER in the germline V gene. CDR3 length equals 17 residues. In DNA, the CDR3 is TGCGCCAGCAGCCAAGATAGGGCAGGGGGTTCCCCCGGGGAGCTGTTTTTT. This gives the protein CASSQDRAGGSPGELFF.